This T cell receptor beta chain stems from a study of identical twins' blood T cells. Germline-derived CDR1 and CDR2 are SGHTA and FQGNSA. The V and J ends lost 2 bases and 0 bases respectively, with 8 bases between them. CDR3 size: 15 residues. TCRdb independently ran MiXCR on the 5' RACE reads; one entry per CDR3 protein. The data show around 380,000 distinct CDR3 sequences, about 28% seen once. Findings of the study overall: Top TCRbeta clonotypes were shared more with twin than unrelated donors.

This clonotype was counted a few times. The antigen remains undetermined. The donors were healthy female monozygous twins, three pairs in total. All three twin pairs grew up together with likely shared infections and vaccines. The specimen was PBMCs. The chain joins TRBV7-2 to TRBJ1-3; D unresolved. The clonotype originates from a woman between 18 and 55 years old in good health. The CDR3 DNA follows: TGTGCCAGCAGCTTACAGGACTTCTCTGGAAACACCATATATTTT. Translation: CASSLQDFSGNTIYF. Full variable domain (outside the CDR3, taken from reference TRBV7-2 and TRBJ1-3): GAGVSQSPSNKVTEKGKDVELRCDPISGHTALYWYRQSLGQGLEFLIYFQGNSAPDKSGLPSDRFSAERTGGSVSTLTIQRTQQEDSAVYLCASSLQDFSGNTIYFGEGSWLTVV.